This TCR beta chain derives from a study of blood T cell repertoires in COVID-19. This CDR3 is 16 amino acids long. Per the germline V gene, CDR1 is SGDLS and CDR2 is YYNGEE. Trimming pared 0 bases from V and 6 bases from J, leaving 18 bases between. Method: immunoSEQ multiplex PCR; TCRdb's copy keeps in-frame clones and lacks some. This table holds over 400,000 clones, roughly 88% found once. The specimen was peripheral blood. V and J are TRBV9 and TRBJ1-2; unclear D gene. The TCR originated in a woman in her twenties or thirties with active or convalescent COVID-19. The CDR3 nucleotides read TGTGCCAGCAGCGTAGAACCGCCTAGGAGGGAGAATGGCTACACCTTC. Residues: CASSVEPPRRENGYTF.